This is a list of T cell receptor beta chains from one sample in a study of vaccination effects on CD4 cells after COVID-19. No antigen is known for these receptors. Measured with immunoSEQ multiplex PCR; TCRdb has only the in-frame clones, and not every one. The sample carries around 50,000 clones, about 70% recorded once. This specimen was CD4+ T cells from PBMCs cultured without peptide, taken after COVID-19 vaccination. The receptors here all came from a human donor who received a COVID-19 vaccine. Each CDR3 is given with its conserved first and last residue. The D gene is left open where the match is weak. Expanded clones are given a class, and other clones once, few, many or no size at all.

v_call	j_call	clone_size	d_call	cdr3_nt	cdr3_aa
TRBV5-4	TRBJ1-5	.	.	TGTGCCAGCAGCTTTGATCCGGGAGGAAATCAGCCCCAGCATTTT	CASSFDPGGNQPQHF
TRBV19	TRBJ2-1	once	.	TGTGCCAGTAGTATTTCCGGGGACTCCTACAATGAGCAGTTCTTC	CASSISGDSYNEQFF
TRBV2	TRBJ2-5	.	TRBD2	TGTGCCAGCGGTTATACTAGCGAAGAGACCCAGTACTTC	CASGYTSEETQYF
TRBV19	TRBJ2-7	.	.	TGTGCCAGTAGTAAGACTAGTTCATCCGTCTACGAGCAGTACTTC	CASSKTSSSVYEQYF
TRBV5-1	TRBJ1-4	.	TRBD1	TGCGCCAGCAGGTCGACAGGGGGCTTTGAAAAACTGTTTTTT	CASRSTGGFEKLFF
TRBV19	TRBJ2-3	.	TRBD2	TGTGCCAGTAGTATAGGGCTAGCGGGAGGGGCAGATACGCAGTATTTT	CASSIGLAGGADTQYF
TRBV29-1	TRBJ2-3	few	TRBD2	TGCAGCGTTGTACCCCGTGGGGCGGGAGGGACAGATACGCAGTATTTT	CSVVPRGAGGTDTQYF
TRBV2	TRBJ2-7	.	.	TGTGCCAGCAGTCCCTTCTACGAGCAGTACTTC	CASSPFYEQYF
TRBV14	TRBJ1-1	.	.	TGTGCCAGCAGCCAGTCGAGAGGATGGGGGACTGAAGCTTTCTTT	CASSQSRGWGTEAFF
TRBV30	TRBJ1-5	.	.	TGTGCCTGGGGGGAGGGGGGCTTGGATCAGCCCCAGCATTTT	CAWGEGGLDQPQHF
TRBV6-5	TRBJ1-6	.	TRBD1	TGTGCCAGCAGTTACTCGGACAGGGGGTCAAATTCACCCCTCCACTTT	CASSYSDRGSNSPLHF
TRBV5-8	TRBJ2-1	once	TRBD1	TGTGCCAGCAGCGGGAACAGGGGTAGGAGTCCGTTCTTC	CASSGNRGRSPFF
TRBV20-1	TRBJ2-1	.	.	TGCAGTGCTAGTAGACCTAGCGTTTACAATGAGCAGTTCTTC	CSASRPSVYNEQFF
TRBV29-1	TRBJ2-5	.	.	TGCAGCGTGGCCGGGTCTCCGTACCAAGAGACCCAGTACTTC	CSVAGSPYQETQYF
TRBV7-2	TRBJ2-7	.	TRBD1	TGTGCCAGCAGCTTAGGGACAGGGGGATTCTACGAGCAGTACTTC	CASSLGTGGFYEQYF
TRBV18	TRBJ1-6	.	.	TGTGCCAGCTCACGAGAGCGGACGGTCAATTCACCCCTCCACTTT	CASSRERTVNSPLHF
TRBV9	TRBJ2-2	few	.	TGTGCCAGCAGCGCGAGGGGGGCCACCGGGGAGCTGTTTTTT	CASSARGATGELFF
TRBV5-6	TRBJ2-3	once	.	TGTGCCAGCAGCCGCGGGGACGTTCGCCCCTATTTT	CASSRGDVRPYF
TRBV27	TRBJ2-7	.	TRBD1	TGTGCCAGCAGCGTCGGGACAGGTATCTACGAGCAGTACTTC	CASSVGTGIYEQYF
TRBV24-1	TRBJ2-1	.	.	TGTGCCACCAGTGCTCGGATCGGTAGTGAGCAGTTCTTC	CATSARIGSEQFF
TRBV5-8	TRBJ2-5	.	TRBD1	TGTGCCAGCAGCTTGACGGGGGTATTTTCCATCAGGGGGCGTGTAGAGACCCAGTACTTC	CASSLTGVFSIRGRVETQYF
TRBV6-1	TRBJ2-5	.	.	TGTGCCAGCAGTGAATCTGCAGGGAAAGAGACCCAGTACTTC	CASSESAGKETQYF
TRBV20-1	TRBJ2-3	few	.	TGCAGTGCTAGAACCACAGATACGCAGTATTTT	CSARTTDTQYF
TRBV2	TRBJ2-7	.	TRBD1	TGTGCCAGCAGTGATTTGACAGGGTTGGGCGAGGGCGAGCAGTACTTC	CASSDLTGLGEGEQYF
TRBV5-1	TRBJ2-3	.	TRBD2	TGCGCCAGCAGCTTGGGGACTAGCGGGGGGGCCGGGAGGTATTTT	CASSLGTSGGAGRYF
TRBV4-1	TRBJ1-6	few	.	TGCGCCAGCAGCCAAGTGACCGGTTATAATTCACCCCTCCACTTT	CASSQVTGYNSPLHF
TRBV7-9	TRBJ2-5	.	.	TGTGCCAGCAGCTTAGTAGCGTTGGCGGGCCGGGAGACCCAGTACTTC	CASSLVALAGRETQYF
TRBV23-1	TRBJ1-1	.	TRBD1	TGCGCCAGCAGACCCAGAGACAGGGGTTGGGTGGCTTTCTTT	CASRPRDRGWVAFF
TRBV7-9	TRBJ2-5	.	.	TGTGCCAGCAGTCGAGCGTCAGGGGTGGAGGAGACCCAGTACTTC	CASSRASGVEETQYF
TRBV6-6	TRBJ2-7	once	TRBD2	TGTGCCAGCAGCCCCACCGGGACTAGCGGCTACGAGCAGTACTTC	CASSPTGTSGYEQYF
TRBV5-6	TRBJ1-2	.	.	TGTGCCAGCAGCCCATGGGACGGAAAGAACTATGGCTACACCTTC	CASSPWDGKNYGYTF
TRBV18	TRBJ1-3	.	.	TGTGCCAGCTCACCCTCCACAGGGACTGGAAACACCATATATTTT	CASSPSTGTGNTIYF
TRBV19	TRBJ2-2	.	TRBD1	TGTGCCAGTAGGATTGGACAGGGTATCACCGGGGAGCTGTTTTTT	CASRIGQGITGELFF
TRBV2	TRBJ2-5	few	.	TGTGCCAGCAGTGCAAACGGGATCGGGGCTCAAGAGACCCAGTACTTC	CASSANGIGAQETQYF
TRBV6-5	TRBJ1-6	.	.	TGTGCCAGCAGTTACCGGGGTGGGGCTGATAATTCACCCCTCCACTTT	CASSYRGGADNSPLHF
TRBV6-5	TRBJ1-6	.	.	TGTGCCAGCAGTTACTTCGAGGGAGATTCACCCCTCCACTTT	CASSYFEGDSPLHF
TRBV18	TRBJ1-3	.	.	TGTGCCAGCTCACCCAGGGAAGGCGGAAACACCATATATTTT	CASSPREGGNTIYF
TRBV3-1/TRBV3-2	TRBJ2-2	once	.	TGTGCCAGCAGCCAAGATCAAGGTACCGGGGAGCTGTTTTTT	CASSQDQGTGELFF
TRBV5-1	TRBJ1-1	.	TRBD1	TGCGCCAGCAGCTCTGACAGGGGTTTTGAAGCTTTCTTT	CASSSDRGFEAFF
TRBV5-1	TRBJ1-1	.	.	TGCGCCAGCTTTGGGCAGGGGAACACTGAAGCTTTCTTT	CASFGQGNTEAFF